This T cell receptor (beta chain) was captured by sequencing in a study of blood T cell repertoires in COVID-19. Per the germline V gene, CDR1 is SNHLY and CDR2 is FYNNEI. J was trimmed by 5 bases and V by 11 bases; bases with no gene match: 6. The CDR3 contains 12 residues. TCRdb keeps only in-frame clones here, not all; method: immunoSEQ multiplex PCR. In the table there are under 300,000 clones, approximately 90% of which are singletons. This TCR came from a woman aged 18-30 years who had recovered from COVID-19. The rearrangement joins TRBV2 to TRBJ1-1; TRBD1 aligns across 9 bases. Sequenced material: PBMCs or T cells enriched from blood (not recorded which). CDR3 coding DNA: TGTGCCGGAGGACAGGGGACTACTGAAGCTTTCTTT. This translates into CAGGQGTTEAFF.